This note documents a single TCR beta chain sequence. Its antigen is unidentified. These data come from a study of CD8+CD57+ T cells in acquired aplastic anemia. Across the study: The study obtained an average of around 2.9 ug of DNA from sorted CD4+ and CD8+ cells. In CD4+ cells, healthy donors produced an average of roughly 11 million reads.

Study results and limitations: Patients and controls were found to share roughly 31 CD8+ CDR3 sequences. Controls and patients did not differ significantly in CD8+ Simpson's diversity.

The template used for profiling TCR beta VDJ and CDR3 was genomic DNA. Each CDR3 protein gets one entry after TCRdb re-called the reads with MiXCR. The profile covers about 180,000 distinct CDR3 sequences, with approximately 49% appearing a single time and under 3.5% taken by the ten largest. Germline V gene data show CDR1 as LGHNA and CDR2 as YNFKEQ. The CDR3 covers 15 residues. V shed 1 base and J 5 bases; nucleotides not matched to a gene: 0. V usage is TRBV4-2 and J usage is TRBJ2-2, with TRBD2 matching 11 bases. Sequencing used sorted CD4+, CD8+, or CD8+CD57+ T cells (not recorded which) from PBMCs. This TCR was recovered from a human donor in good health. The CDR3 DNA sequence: TGTGCCAGCAGCCAAGCTAGCGGGAGGACCGGGGAGCTGTTTTTT. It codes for CASSQASGRTGELFF.